Described below is a single T cell receptor (beta chain) sequence and its context. Its antigen is not identified. These data belong to a study of CD8+ T cells in alopecia areata. Background on the study: Treatment of the treated patients consisted of oral tofacitinib, 5 to 10 mg twice daily. Study results and caveats: Although TCR sharing was seen in mice, sharing across patients was less clear, possibly for HLA-related reasons.

Extracted RNA was reverse transcribed, and the resulting cDNA served as sequencing template. The repertoire was sequenced with immunoSEQ multiplex PCR; TCRdb's copy has only in-frame clones and lacks some. This table has a few hundred thousand clones, around two thirds appearing once. The CDR3 length is 15 residues. Per germline, CDR1 GTSNPN and CDR2 SVGIG (reference sequence). Germline trimming cut 3 bases from V and 3 bases from J; bases unmatched to any gene: 7. The TCR originated in a human donor with alopecia areata. This chain uses TRBV30 with TRBJ1-3, with 8 bases lining up with TRBD1. This material consisted of CD4+ T cells sorted from blood, taken at week 0. In DNA, the CDR3 is TGTGCCTGGAGAAAGGACAGGGCGGGTGGAAACACCATATATTTT. Protein sequence: CAWRKDRAGGNTIYF.